One sample yielded the 6 T cell receptor beta chains listed below, sequenced in a study of blood T cell repertoires in COVID-19. Assay: immunoSEQ multiplex PCR; the TCRdb copy retains only in-frame clones and omits some. The sample lists roughly 170,000 clones; about 87% were seen once. Input material: peripheral blood. The receptors were sampled from a woman aged 18-29 years who had recovered from COVID-19.

V is TRBV6-5 and J is TRBJ2-3; no clear D. This CDR3 comprises 12 residues. Trimming removed 6 bases from V and 6 bases from J, with 10 bases in between. The germline V gene has CDR1 MNHEY and CDR2 SVGAGI. Here the CDR3 reads CASSHPQDTQYF. The CDR3 bases are TGTGCCAGCAGCCACCCACAGGATACGCAGTATTTT.

V and J are TRBV5-1 and TRBJ1-2, with D hard to call. CDR1 SGHRS and CDR2 YFSETQ come from the germline V gene. The CDR3 covers 12 residues. V shed 0 bases and J shed 7 bases, with 7 bases lying between them. CDR3 bases: TGCGCCAGCAGCTTGGACGGTAGTGGCTACACCTTC. Translating gives CASSLDGSGYTF.

This clone was found once. The chain uses TRBV6-5 and TRBJ1-1, with 10 bases that match TRBD1. J gave up 5 bases and V 7 bases, and 10 bases lay outside the gene matches. Per the germline V gene, CDR1 is MNHEY and CDR2 is SVGAGI. CDR3 length: 15 residues. The CDR3: CASMPHGQGGTEAFF. The CDR3 DNA sequence: TGTGCCAGCATGCCCCATGGACAGGGGGGAACTGAAGCTTTCTTT.

A few counts support this clone. The chain has TRBV7-8 and TRBJ1-1, with D possibly TRBD1 on 5 matching bases. Trimming removed 2 bases at V and 0 bases at J, with 10 bases between. This CDR3 spans 15 amino acids. Per germline, CDR1 SGHVS and CDR2 FQNEAQ. In nucleotides, the CDR3 is TGTGCCAGCAGCTTACGACAGTTCATGAACACTGAAGCTTTCTTT. Translated, it gives CASSLRQFMNTEAFF.

The sample holds a few counts of this clone. The chain links TRBV6-5 to TRBJ2-5, with a tentative D call TRBD2 (6 bases). CDR1 and CDR2 from the germline V gene are MNHEY and SVGAGI. V lost 6 bases and J lost 1, with 15 bases in between. The CDR3 has 15 amino acids. As DNA, the CDR3 is TGTGCCAGCAGCGTAGGAGGAGGGACCCAAGAGACCCAGTACTTC. Translating gives CASSVGGGTQETQYF.

The CDR3 region is CASSQDQGGKTQYF. The CDR3 DNA reads TGTGCCAGCAGCCAAGATCAAGGGGGAAAGACCCAGTACTTC. The rearrangement links TRBV3-1 (or the pseudogene TRBV3-2) to TRBJ2-5; the D gene is possibly TRBD1 (6 bases). The CDR3 is 14 residues long. Germline V gene sequence: CDR1 LGHDT, CDR2 YNNKEL (reference sequence). V shed 0 bases and J shed 6 bases, with 11 bases lying between them.